This TCR beta chain was profiled in a study of blood T cell repertoires in COVID-19 (TCRdb year 2020). For the wider study: Samples from collaborators originated in the United States, Italy and Spain and spanned both the acute and convalescent phases of COVID-19. The repertoires were made available in a free public database intended to serve as a resource for research on the immune response to SARS-CoV-2. The dataset comprised deeply sampled blood TCRbeta repertoires from subjects exposed to, actively infected with, or recovered from COVID-19. Sample metadata almost always included a de-identified subject ID, COVID-19 status, age in years and sex. The material from the prospective study consisted of cDNA or gDNA derived from T cells, B-cell-depleted T cells, or PBMCs. The samples were drawn from the first 160 participants of the ongoing ImmuneRACE study and from over a thousand subjects provided by 6 global collaborators. Where available, HLA class I and class II types were obtained from metadata supplied by the sample provider rather than from assay-based typing.

What the study reported, not specific to this receptor: How much clinical and demographic metadata was included differed by source and by participant, and the metadata was provided uncurated.

To note about this clone: Its antigen specificity is not known. No much larger clone exists at a distance of one base, and base qualities are not known.

The collaborating institutions used their own protocols to collect whole blood in K2EDTA tubes. For TCRbeta analysis, collaborators shipped samples in one of three forms: frozen whole blood, isolated PBMCs, or DNA extracted from either of those sample types. TCRbeta CDR3 regions were amplified from genomic DNA by means of the immunoSEQ Assay, a bias-controlled multiplex PCR. The authors' pipeline ran thus. The number of nucleated cells in each sample was estimated from the amplification of reference gene primers within the assay. To quantify the absolute abundance of each unique TCRbeta CDR3 rearrangement, sequence reads were collapsed and filtered. Productive Simpson clonality was computed per sample as the square root of Simpson's diversity index over productive rearrangements. TCRdb limited this immuneACCESS table to in-frame rearrangements with V and J called. A share of clones is missing; checked studies link under half to unresolved V genes, and the rest is unexplained. Clone size and V and J calls were adopted from that table, with D and trimming inferred from the DNA. This sample comprises tens of thousands of clones, about 80% of them detected only once. Clones ranked in the top ten supply over 9% of the sample.

The cysteine opens and the phenylalanine closes a CDR3 of 14 amino acids. Only the CDR3 region is kept as DNA, spanning 42 bases read in frame from base 1. V is reduced by 1 base and J by 13 bases, leaving a spacing of 18 bases between them. CDR1 is given as SGHTA and CDR2 as FQGNSA, both from the germline V gene. The sequence joins TRBV7-2 to TRBJ2-3, with TRBD2 as a weak D call on 5 bases. This TCR came from a human donor in a cohort sampled during active COVID-19. The specimen was peripheral blood. This receptor carries the CDR3 CASSLGGFGLPKYF. Read as DNA, the sequence is TGTGCCAGCAGCTTAGGCGGTTTCGGACTTCCAAAGTATTTT.